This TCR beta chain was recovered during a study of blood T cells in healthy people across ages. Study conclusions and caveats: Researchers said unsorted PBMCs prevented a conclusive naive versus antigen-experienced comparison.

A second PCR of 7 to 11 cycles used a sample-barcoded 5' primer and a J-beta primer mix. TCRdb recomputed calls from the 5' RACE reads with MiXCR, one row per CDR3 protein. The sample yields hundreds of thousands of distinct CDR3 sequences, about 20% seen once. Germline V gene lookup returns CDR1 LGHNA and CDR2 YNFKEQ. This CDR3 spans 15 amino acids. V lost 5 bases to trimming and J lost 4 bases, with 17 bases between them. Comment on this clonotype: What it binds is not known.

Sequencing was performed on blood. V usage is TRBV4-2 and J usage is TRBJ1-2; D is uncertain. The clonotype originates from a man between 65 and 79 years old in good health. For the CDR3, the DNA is TGTGCCAGCAGCGAATACCGAGGCAGCCTCTATGGCTACACCTTC. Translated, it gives CASSEYRGSLYGYTF.